These T cell receptor beta chains were read from a single sample in a study of cytomegalovirus exposure and HLA in healthy donors. Profiling relied on immunoSEQ multiplex PCR, and the TCRdb table lists in-frame clones only, not all of them. The table includes 250,000 to 300,000 clones, approximately 84% detected once. Input material: PBMCs. The receptors were sampled from a woman aged 40 to 49 in good health and CMV-seropositive. Each CDR3 is given with its conserved first and last residue. D genes are given only for firm matches. Size tells how often a clone was seen (once, few, many) or the class of an expanded clone, and some rows leave it out.

TRBJ1-5 | . | . | TRBV7-2 | CASSLGSPLGQPQHF | TGTGCCAGCAGCTTGGGCTCCCCACTTGGGCAGCCCCAGCATTTT
TRBJ2-2 | TRBD1 | . | TRBV11-2 | CASSSGTGGVGELFF | TGTGCCAGCAGCTCCGGGACAGGGGGCGTCGGGGAGCTGTTTTTT
TRBJ2-7 | . | . | TRBV10-2 | CASSGSPGLFYEQYF | TGCGCCAGCAGTGGCTCGCCGGGACTCTTCTACGAGCAGTACTTC
TRBJ1-1 | . | . | TRBV7-9 | CASSSFGGAPEAFF | TGTGCCAGCAGCTCCTTTGGGGGGGCTCCTGAAGCTTTCTTT
TRBJ1-2 | TRBD1 | . | TRBV29-1 | CSVQTGGGYGYTF | TGCAGCGTCCAAACAGGGGGGGGCTATGGCTACACCTTC
TRBJ1-4 | TRBD1 | once | TRBV6-1 | CASRGGTGWKLFF | TGTGCCAGCCGGGGGGGGACAGGGTGGAAACTGTTTTTT
TRBJ2-3 | . | . | TRBV4-3 | CASSLVVDPGGTDTQYF | TGCGCCAGCAGCCTAGTCGTCGACCCCGGGGGCACAGATACGCAGTATTTT
TRBJ2-1 | . | . | TRBV19 | CASTLGGHEQFF | TGTGCCAGTACCCTTGGAGGCCATGAGCAGTTCTTC
TRBJ2-7 | . | . | TRBV4-2 | CASSPNQGEDYEQYF | TGTGCCAGCAGCCCCAATCAGGGGGAGGACTACGAGCAGTACTTC
TRBJ2-1 | . | . | TRBV7-7 | CASSLQRKNSYNEQFF | TGTGCTAGCAGCTTACAGCGGAAAAACTCCTACAATGAGCAGTTCTTC
TRBJ2-5 | . | once | TRBV27 | CASSLWAQETQYF | TGTGCCAGCAGTTTATGGGCTCAAGAGACCCAGTACTTC
TRBJ2-4 | . | . | TRBV11-1 | CASSLEGARGGGIQYF | TGTGCCAGCAGCTTGGAGGGGGCGCGAGGGGGAGGCATTCAGTACTTC
TRBJ2-5 | . | . | TRBV5-4 | CASSLPSGVSETQYF | TGTGCCAGCAGCTTGCCCTCGGGGGTCTCAGAGACCCAGTACTTC
TRBJ1-4 | . | . | TRBV28 | CASSPGGREEKLFF | TGTGCCAGCAGCCCCGGAGGGAGAGAGGAAAAACTGTTTTTT
TRBJ2-3 | . | . | TRBV6-4 | CASRREFGADTQYF | TGTGCCAGCAGACGGGAGTTTGGCGCAGATACGCAGTATTTT
TRBJ2-2 | TRBD1 | . | TRBV7-7 | CASSTTGWGGELFF | TGTGCCAGCAGCACGACAGGGTGGGGCGGGGAGCTGTTTTTT
TRBJ2-7 | TRBD1 | . | TRBV14 | CASSPGTANYEQYF | TGTGCCAGCAGCCCCGGGACAGCTAACTACGAGCAGTACTTC
TRBJ2-3 | . | . | TRBV19 | CASSAKGLVSTDTQYF | TGTGCCAGTAGTGCGAAGGGGCTCGTTAGCACAGATACGCAGTATTTT
TRBJ2-7 | TRBD1 | . | TRBV30 | CAWSAGQGDEQYF | TGTGCCTGGAGTGCGGGACAGGGGGACGAGCAGTACTTC
TRBJ1-1 | . | once | TRBV6-5 | CASSFHSGTEAFF | TGTGCCAGCAGTTTCCACAGCGGAACTGAAGCTTTCTTT
TRBJ1-1 | . | . | TRBV28 | CASSTGSWNAEAFF | TGTGCCAGCAGTACAGGGTCGTGGAACGCTGAAGCTTTCTTT
TRBJ2-2 | TRBD2 | . | TRBV7-8 | CASSLVASGGELFF | TGTGCCAGCAGCTTAGTGGCTAGCGGGGGGGAGCTGTTTTTT
TRBJ1-2 | . | few | TRBV9 | CASSSRTLKSRDYGYTF | TGTGCCAGCAGCTCCAGGACTCTCAAAAGCCGTGACTATGGCTACACCTTC
TRBJ1-3 | TRBD1 | . | TRBV18 | CASSPDRVSGNTIYF | TGTGCCAGCTCACCCGACAGGGTATCTGGAAACACCATATATTTT
TRBJ1-1 | . | once | TRBV7-3 | CASSLTFSTEAFF | TGTGCCAGCAGCTTAACTTTCAGTACTGAAGCTTTCTTT
TRBJ1-1 | . | . | TRBV5-1 | CASSPGRGGTEAFF | TGCGCCAGCAGCCCGGGGAGGGGCGGCACTGAAGCTTTCTTT
TRBJ1-6 | TRBD1 | . | TRBV7-3 | CASSPTGYGAPLHF | TGTGCCAGCAGCCCGACAGGGTACGGGGCACCCCTCCACTTT
TRBJ1-2 | TRBD1 | . | TRBV6-1 | CASRSGTGDGYTF | TGTGCCAGCAGGTCAGGGACAGGGGACGGCTACACCTTC
TRBJ2-1 | TRBD1 | . | TRBV25-1 | CASSDGQGRKRTYNEQFF | TGTGCCAGCAGTGACGGACAGGGACGGAAAAGGACCTACAATGAGCAGTTCTTC
TRBJ2-7 | TRBD1 | . | TRBV19 | CASSTGQAFYEQYF | TGTGCCAGTAGTACGGGACAGGCCTTCTACGAGCAGTACTTC
TRBJ1-3 | . | . | TRBV14 | CASSQYITGKTGNTIYF | TGTGCCAGCAGCCAATACATAACCGGGAAAACTGGAAACACCATATATTTT
TRBJ2-2 | TRBD1 | . | TRBV5-6 | CASNPGDRSTGELFF | TGTGCCAGCAACCCTGGGGACAGATCCACCGGGGAGCTGTTTTTT
TRBJ2-1 | TRBD2 | . | TRBV27 | CASTLYPSGNLFF | TGTGCCAGCACCCTTTACCCGAGCGGGAACCTGTTCTTC
TRBJ1-1 | . | . | TRBV11-2 | CASSYLGAFF | TGTGCCAGCAGCTATCTGGGCGCTTTCTTT
TRBJ2-1 | TRBD2 | . | TRBV11-3 | CASSFGTSDYNEQFF | TGTGCCAGCAGCTTTGGGACTAGCGACTACAATGAGCAGTTCTTC
TRBJ1-4 | TRBD1 | . | TRBV25-1 | CASGWTGRFEKLFF | TGTGCCAGCGGGTGGACAGGGCGGTTTGAAAAACTGTTTTTT
TRBJ2-7 | TRBD1 | . | TRBV7-2 | CASSPGQGARTNEQYF | TGTGCCAGCAGCCCGGGACAGGGGGCGCGAACGAACGAGCAGTACTTC
TRBJ2-7 | . | . | TRBV4-3 | CASSQVGPYAEQYF | TGCGCCAGCAGCCAAGTGGGGCCCTATGCCGAGCAGTACTTC
TRBJ2-7 | TRBD1 | once | TRBV6-5 | CASSHPDRSYEQYF | TGTGCCAGCAGTCACCCGGACAGGAGCTACGAGCAGTACTTC
TRBJ2-6 | . | . | TRBV27 | CASSSYNTSGANVLTF | TGTGCCAGCAGTTCTTATAACACCTCTGGGGCCAACGTCCTGACTTTC
TRBJ2-7 | . | . | TRBV19 | CASSIDRTTYEQYF | TGTGCCAGTAGTATCGACAGGACCACTTACGAGCAGTACTTC
TRBJ1-5 | . | . | TRBV7-9 | CSSSFLQGNNQPQHF | TGTTCCAGCAGCTTTCTACAGGGTAACAATCAGCCCCAGCATTTT
TRBJ2-2 | . | . | TRBV7-2 | CASSLTGVGVGELFF | TGTGCCAGCAGCTTGACGGGAGTCGGGGTCGGGGAGCTGTTTTTT
TRBJ2-2 | . | . | TRBV6-6 | CASRHVGTGELFF | TGTGCCAGCAGACACGTCGGGACCGGGGAGCTGTTTTTT
TRBJ1-1 | TRBD1 | . | TRBV11-3 | CASSLTGMNTEAFF | TGTGCCAGCAGCTTGACAGGGATGAACACTGAAGCTTTCTTT
TRBJ1-1 | . | . | TRBV19 | CASSIAGGSNTEAFF | TGTGCCAGTAGTATAGCGGGGGGGTCGAACACTGAAGCTTTCTTT
TRBJ2-5 | TRBD1 | once | TRBV6-5 | CASSYSGGAETQYF | TGTGCCAGCAGTTACTCAGGGGGCGCTGAGACCCAGTACTTC
TRBJ1-6 | TRBD1 | . | TRBV6-1 | CASNSGQVYNSPLHF | TGTGCCAGTAATTCGGGACAGGTATATAATTCACCCCTCCACTTT
TRBJ1-1 | . | . | TRBV6-5 | CASRRGGSTEAFF | TGTGCCAGCAGAAGAGGGGGAAGCACTGAAGCTTTCTTT
TRBJ2-7 | . | . | TRBV19 | CASSTLYEQYF | TGTGCCAGTAGTACCCTCTACGAGCAGTACTTC
TRBJ2-1 | TRBD2 | . | TRBV9 | CASSPDASGTYNEQFF | TGTGCCAGCAGCCCGGACGCTAGCGGCACCTACAATGAGCAGTTCTTC
TRBJ1-4 | . | . | TRBV6-5 | CASSYSMGASNEKLFF | TGTGCCAGCAGTTACTCGATGGGGGCATCTAATGAAAAACTGTTTTTT
TRBJ2-7 | . | . | TRBV18 | CASPRDRQSYEQYF | TGTGCCAGCCCCCGCGACAGGCAATCCTACGAGCAGTACTTC
TRBJ1-2 | TRBD1 | . | TRBV28 | CAVSQGTLANYGYTF | TGTGCCGTCTCACAGGGGACTTTAGCTAACTATGGCTACACCTTC
TRBJ2-5 | TRBD1 | . | TRBV18 | CASSPGQGQETQYF | TGTGCCAGCTCACCGGGACAGGGGCAAGAGACCCAGTACTTC